This T cell receptor (beta chain) was profiled in a study of Tregs in tolerant kidney transplant recipients. Study-wide results and limits: Tregs expanded with activated donor B cells seemed most donor-specific. The small number of patients limits these findings pending further validation.

The CDR3 sequence is 13 residues long. Germline V gene data show CDR1 as GTSNPN and CDR2 as SVGIG (reference sequence). Trimming removed 3 bases from V and 4 bases from J, with 10 bases in between. Produced via immunoSEQ multiplex PCR; TCRdb's table is partial and in-frame only. Among roughly 250,000 clones listed, around 81% were seen once. About this clone: Its matching antigen is unknown.

The clonotype originates from a human donor in good health. The genes are TRBV30 and TRBJ1-5, with D hard to call. The sample consisted of CD4+ T cells from blood. The CDR3 here is CAWSEQGNQPQHF. CDR3 nucleotide sequence: TGTGCCTGGAGCGAGCAAGGGAATCAGCCCCAGCATTTT.